This T cell receptor (beta chain) appears in the sequencing data of a study of T cell repertoires in cytomegalovirus infection. Turning to the study itself: Both recently identified HLA-C-restricted and well-studied HLA-B-restricted CMV epitopes were used in the study. Indications came from public TCR beta signatures; they pointed to CMV infection and to a matching HLA type.

J was trimmed by 2 bases and V by 6 bases; bases with no gene match: 7. The CDR3 runs to 15 residues. The germline V gene encodes CDR1 LNHDA and CDR2 SQIVND (reference sequence). Remarks on this clonotype: Its antigen is unidentified.

TCRdb re-called the reads through MiXCR, storing one row per CDR3 protein. The repertoire includes about 570,000 distinct CDR3 sequences, under 45% of them detected once, and 48% sits in the top ten. The source of this sequence is a human donor in good health (CMV status not recorded). Some clones in this sample may be carry-over from other donors' samples. Source: cultured PBMCs, taken from culture after CMV antigen stimulation. The rearrangement joins TRBV19 to TRBJ2-7, with 10 bases fitting TRBD2. The CDR3 sequence: CASRTSGIDPYEQYF. CDR3 bases: TGTGCCAGTAGAACTAGCGGGATCGACCCCTACGAGCAGTACTTC. The entire variable domain, with the rest obtained from reference TRBV19 and TRBJ2-7, is as follows: DGGITQSPKYLFRKEGQNVTLSCEQNLNHDAMYWYRQDPGQGLRLIYYSQIVNDFQKGDIAEGYSVSREKKESFPLTVTSAQKNPTAFYLCASRTSGIDPYEQYFGPGTRLTVT.